This entry is about one T cell receptor (beta chain). The record originates from a study of T cell responses to AZD1222 COVID-19 vaccine. CDR1 SGHDN and CDR2 FVKESK come from the germline V gene. The CDR3 covers 13 residues. V was trimmed by 2 bases and J by 4 bases, leaving 8 bases between them. Profiled with immunoSEQ multiplex PCR; TCRdb holds only in-frame clones, not every one. The sample has tens of thousands of clones, roughly nine tenths seen once. This receptor was identified in an adult in good health. The sequencing used peripheral blood, collected on day 0 of AZD1222 vaccination. The chain recombines TRBV14 with TRBJ1-2; D is perhaps TRBD1 (6 bases). The chain's CDR3 is CASSQSRGYGYTF. Written as DNA, the CDR3 is TGTGCCAGCAGCCAATCCAGGGGCTATGGCTACACCTTC.